This TCR beta chain was observed in a study of T-cell reconstitution after alpha-beta-depleted transplantation in children. Regarding the study as a whole: Reported findings indicate that, about two months after transplant, alpha-beta T cells came from several hundred expanded clones, which were derived from non-depleted graft cells. Surviving recipient T cells and intrathymic progenitors accounted for some patients' high TCRbeta diversity at day 60. Diversity and T-cell counts at one year after transplant derived mostly from new T cells.

This clonotype was seen a few times. Its antigen is as yet unknown. CDR3 length: 19 residues. CDR1 is MNHEY and CDR2 is SVGEGT in the germline V gene. Trimming took 2 bases from V and 5 from J; bases not matched to a gene: 18. Preparation of the TCRbeta library was carried out with unique molecular identifiers. TCRdb recomputed calls from the PCR reads with MiXCR, one row per CDR3 protein. The sample holds hundreds of thousands of distinct CDR3 sequences, about 16% seen once. The V gene is TRBV6-2 or TRBV6-3, the J gene TRBJ2-3; 8 bases align to TRBD2. The receptor was derived from a boy less than two years old who had a stem cell transplant for Wiskott-Aldrich syndrome, so the T cells may come from the graft donor. The sequencing used PBMCs, mostly from graft donor cells, collected 360 days after TCRalphabeta/CD19-depleted stem cell transplant. The CDR3 region is CASSYRVAGLTWMGDTQYF. The CDR3 DNA sequence: TGTGCCAGCAGTTACCGGGTAGCGGGACTCACATGGATGGGAGATACGCAGTATTTT.